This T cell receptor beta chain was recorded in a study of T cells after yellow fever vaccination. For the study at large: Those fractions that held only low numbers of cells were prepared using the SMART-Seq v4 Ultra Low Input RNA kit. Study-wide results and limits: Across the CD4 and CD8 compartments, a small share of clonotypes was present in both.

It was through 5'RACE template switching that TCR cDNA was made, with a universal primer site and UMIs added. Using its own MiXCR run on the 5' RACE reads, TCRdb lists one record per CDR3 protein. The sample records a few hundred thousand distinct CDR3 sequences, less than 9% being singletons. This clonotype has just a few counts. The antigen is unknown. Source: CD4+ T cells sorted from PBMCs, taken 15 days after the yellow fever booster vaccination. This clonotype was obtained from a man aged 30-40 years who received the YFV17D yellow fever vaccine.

CDR3 sequence (DNA): TGCAGTGCTAGAGCCGGGGGAGAGACGTTCGATACGCAGTATTTT. It yields the protein CSARAGGETFDTQYF. The chain combines TRBV20-1 with TRBJ2-3; D possibly corresponds to TRBD2 (6 bases). The CDR3 runs to 15 residues. The V gene lost 1 base and the J gene lost 6 bases, with 17 bases spanning the gap. Germline CDR1 reads DFQATT; CDR2 reads SNEGSKA (reference sequence).